This TCR beta chain was captured by sequencing in a study of T cells in localized non-small cell lung cancer. The study, taken as a whole, reports: Exceeding tumor, uninvolved adjacent lung had the highest T cell clonality. Across samples, adjacent lung featured a median approximately 60 of the top 100 tumor clones.

Some clones are missing from TCRdb's copy, which holds only in-frame ones; the method was immunoSEQ multiplex PCR. The sample consists of more than 15,000 clones, around four fifths of them appearing once. A note on this clone: The antigen is undetermined.

CDR3 length equals 14 residues. Between the trimmed V and J ends, which lost 3 bases and 5 bases, there was a span of 14 bases. Germline loops: CDR1 SGHRS, CDR2 YFSETQ. The chain is built from TRBV5-1 and TRBJ1-1; the D gene is possibly TRBD1 (5 bases). The receptor comes from a male donor aged 60 or over with stage III lung adenocarcinoma. The sample in question was peripheral blood, obtained before any cancer treatment. This CDR3 reads CASSSSGGSTEAFF. CDR3 coding DNA: TGCGCCAGCAGCTCCTCCGGGGGAAGTACTGAAGCTTTCTTT.